Each of the 26 T cell receptor beta chains below was sequenced from the same sample in a study of response to subunit inactivated influenza vaccine. TCRdb reprocessed the RT-PCR reads via MiXCR and lists one record per CDR3 protein. Among about 540,000 distinct CDR3 sequences listed, about 15% were seen once. The source was PBMCs from blood, collected less than 13 days after vaccination. All receptors derive from a man in his fifties who received an inactivated influenza vaccine.

In this sample, this clonotype turned up a few times. The gene calls are TRBV20-1 and TRBJ2-7, with D uncertain. The germline gives CDR1 DFQATT, CDR2 SNEGSKA (reference sequence). V lost 3 bases to trimming and J lost 4 bases, with 7 bases between them. CDR3 length: 11 amino acids. Written as DNA, the CDR3 is TGCAGTGCTAGCTCCGATTACGAGCAGTACTTC. Amino acids: CSASSDYEQYF.

The V and J genes are TRBV5-1 and TRBJ2-7; the match to TRBD2 covers 12 bases. The CDR3 loop spans 15 amino acids. With 4 bases clipped from V and 7 bases from J, the junction kept 9 bases outside the gene matches. From germline, CDR1 is SGHRS and CDR2 YFSETQ. DNA of the CDR3: TGCGCCAGCAGCCCAGCTAGCGGGGGGGCGCAGGAGCAGTACTTC. Its protein product is CASSPASGGAQEQYF.

This clonotype was seen repeatedly, ten times or more. This sequence joins TRBV5-1 and TRBJ2-2; TRBD2 aligns across 10 bases. The CDR3 loop spans 18 amino acids. J lost 6 bases, V lost 4 bases, and 15 bases had no gene match. The V gene's germline CDR1 is SGHRS and CDR2 YFSETQ. The CDR3 nucleotides read TGCGCCAGCAGCCTCTCCCTCTTAGCGGGGGGCGAGGCCGGGGAGCTGTTTTTT. Protein product: CASSLSLLAGGEAGELFF.

V and J are TRBV29-1 and TRBJ2-1, with 9 bases that match TRBD2. The CDR3 covers 15 residues. The V gene's germline CDR1 is SQVTM and CDR2 ANQGSEA. J lost 6 bases, V lost 2 bases, and 8 bases had no gene match. The CDR3 DNA reads TGCAGCGTTGAACCTATCGGTAGCGGGAGCAATGAGCAGTTCTTC. As protein: CSVEPIGSGSNEQFF.

In its sample, this clonotype was seen many times. This sequence joins TRBV7-8 and TRBJ1-1; 10 bases map to TRBD1. CDR1 SGHVS and CDR2 FQNEAQ come from the germline V gene. The CDR3 has 15 amino acids. Germline trimming cut 1 base from V and 6 bases from J; bases unmatched to any gene: 5. Here the CDR3 DNA reads TGTGCCAGCAGCTTAGGGACAGGGGGAAGTTCTGAAGCTTTCTTT. It translates to CASSLGTGGSSEAFF.

This clonotype occurred a few times. V and J are TRBV12-3 or TRBV12-4 and TRBJ2-3; 9 nucleotides agree with TRBD2. The ends lost 8 bases at V and 6 bases at J; junction bases unmatched: 12. CDR3 size: 15 residues. CDR3 sequence: CASSGLAPLTDTQYF. CDR3 in DNA: TGTGCCAGCTCGGGACTAGCTCCACTCACGGATACGCAGTATTTT.

The chain couples TRBV7-9 to TRBJ1-6, with D hard to call. The germline V and J ends were trimmed by 5 bases and 10 bases, with 12 bases remaining between them. Looked up from germline, CDR1 is SEHNR and CDR2 is FQNEAQ (reference sequence). This CDR3 has 13 amino acids. DNA for the CDR3: TGTGCCAGCAGCACCACCGCAGACTCACCCCTCCACTTT. Residues: CASSTTADSPLHF. The full variable domain, in which reference TRBV7-9 and TRBJ1-6 provide the parts outside the CDR3, is DTGVSQNPRHKITKRGQNVTFRCDPISEHNRLYWYRQTLGQGPEFLTYFQNEAQLEKSRLLSDRFSAERPKGSFSTLEIQRTEQGDSAMYLCASSTTADSPLHFGNGTRLTVT.

The V gene is TRBV20-1, the J gene TRBJ1-4; D gene unclear. V was trimmed by 3 bases and J by 5 bases, leaving 10 bases between them. The CDR3 has 13 residues. Germline CDR1 reads DFQATT; CDR2 reads SNEGSKA (reference sequence). In nucleotides, the CDR3 is TGCAGTGCTAGCAATACCCTGAATGAAAAACTGTTTTTT. Amino acid sequence: CSASNTLNEKLFF.

This rearrangement joins TRBV5-6 to TRBJ2-4, with D tentatively TRBD1 (6 bases). There are 16 residues in the CDR3. CDR1 and CDR2 (germline): SGHDT, YYEEEE. Trimming took 3 bases from V and 0 from J, leaving 13 bases between them. The CDR3 sequence is CASSWWGRPAKNIQYF. CDR3 sequence (DNA): TGTGCCAGCAGCTGGTGGGGGCGGCCAGCCAAAAACATTCAGTACTTC. Combining the CDR3 with reference TRBV5-6 and TRBJ2-4 gives the whole variable domain DAGVTQSPTHLIKTRGQQVTLRCSPKSGHDTVSWYQQALGQGPQFIFQYYEEEERQRGNFPDRFSGHQFPNYSSELNVNALLLGDSALYLCASSWWGRPAKNIQYFGAGTRLSVL.

The genes are TRBV28 and TRBJ2-7, with D perhaps matching TRBD1 (6 bases). Germline loops: CDR1 MDHEN, CDR2 SYDVKM. The CDR3 contains 10 residues. V shed 7 bases and J shed 7 bases, with 8 bases lying between them. In nucleotides, the CDR3 is TGTGCCAGCACAGGGGAAGAGCAGTACTTC. It translates to CASTGEEQYF. Complete variable domain (other parts from reference TRBV28 and TRBJ2-7): DVKVTQSSRYLVKRTGEKVFLECVQDMDHENMFWYRQDPGLGLRLIYFSYDVKMKEKGDIPEGYSVSREKKERFSLILESASTNQTSMYLCASTGEEQYFGPGTRLTVT.

This clonotype was observed a few times. The chain uses TRBV24-1 and TRBJ2-5, with D perhaps TRBD2 (7 bases). With 4 bases removed from V and 5 bases from J, the gap between germline ends came to 16 bases. CDR1 is KGHDR and CDR2 is SFDVKD in the germline V gene. The CDR3 contains 15 residues. Here the CDR3 reads CATSEPGGGIETQYF. The CDR3 DNA follows: TGTGCCACCAGTGAGCCAGGCGGGGGCATCGAGACCCAGTACTTC.

This clonotype was detected only a few times. The genes are TRBV3-1 and TRBJ1-5, with D hard to call. Germline values: CDR1 LGHDT, CDR2 YNNKEL (reference sequence). This CDR3 region has 14 residues. Trimming shortened V by 3 bases and J by 0 bases, and 6 bases separated the two germline ends. The CDR3 is CASSQSHSNQPQHF. CDR3 DNA sequence: TGTGCCAGCAGCCAGTCACATAGCAATCAGCCCCAGCATTTT.

Notes on this clonotype: A much more abundant neighbour one base away suggests this may be a read error. The J gene is TRBJ2-3, the V gene TRBV28, with D possibly being TRBD2 (6 bases). The CDR3 runs to 16 residues. V was cut by 6 bases and J by 0 bases, with 16 bases left in between. Per germline, CDR1 MDHEN and CDR2 SYDVKM. As DNA, the CDR3 is TGTGCCAGCAGCCTGATTAGCGGCAAAAGCACAGATACGCAGTATTTT. This encodes CASSLISGKSTDTQYF.

The table lists this clonotype with many counts. The chain employs TRBV3-1 and TRBJ2-3; D unresolved. Germline V gives CDR1 LGHDT, CDR2 YNNKEL (reference sequence). The CDR3 is 14 amino acids. Trimming shortened V by 4 bases and J by 0 bases, and 8 bases separated the two germline ends. The DNA for the CDR3 is TGTGCCAGCAGCCCGCGACTGAGCACAGATACGCAGTATTTT. Residues: CASSPRLSTDTQYF.

This clonotype showed up just a few times. V is TRBV2 and J is TRBJ2-1, with TRBD2 matching over 9 bases. The CDR3 totals 14 residues. The ends lost 2 bases at V and 9 bases at J; junction bases unmatched: 5. Germline values: CDR1 SNHLY, CDR2 FYNNEI. CDR3 residues: CASSELVAGVEQFF. In nucleotides, the CDR3 is TGTGCCAGCAGTGAATTGGTAGCGGGGGTTGAGCAGTTCTTC.

In nucleotides, the CDR3 is TGTGCCTGGAGTGTAATGAGTAGCGGGGGCCGCAAAAGGGAGCTGTTTTTT. Encoded protein: CAWSVMSSGGRKRELFF. The genes are TRBV30 and TRBJ2-2, with 9 bases matching TRBD2. The CDR3 covers 17 residues. Germline V gives CDR1 GTSNPN, CDR2 SVGIG (reference sequence). V shed 0 bases and J 9 bases; nucleotides not matched to a gene: 14. Looking up the rest from reference TRBV30 and TRBJ2-2 gives the full variable domain: SQTIHQWPATLVQPVGSPLSLECTVEGTSNPNLYWYRQAAGRGLQLLFYSVGIGQISSEVPQNLSASRPQDRQFILSSKKLLLSDSGFYLCAWSVMSSGGRKRELFFGEGSRLTVL.

This clonotype was observed many times. The V and J genes are TRBV5-1 and TRBJ2-7, with a possible D match to TRBD1 (7 bases). The V end lost 5 bases, the J end lost 2 bases, and 11 bases lay between the germline ends. Per germline, CDR1 SGHRS and CDR2 YFSETQ. There are 13 residues in the CDR3. The CDR3 protein is CASSSGGTYEQYF. Here the CDR3 DNA reads TGCGCCAGCAGTTCAGGGGGGACCTACGAGCAGTACTTC.

The rearrangement joins TRBV12-3 or TRBV12-4 to TRBJ1-6, with no clear D. V lost 4 bases and J 10 bases, leaving 14 bases between the germline ends. The CDR3 has 14 amino acids. The CDR3 DNA reads TGTGCCAGCAGTTCCCGGGAGGGCGGATCACCCCTCCACTTT. Its protein product is CASSSREGGSPLHF.

This clonotype was found many times. The chain carries TRBV11-2 and TRBJ2-7; no definite D call. Deletions cut 1 base from V and 0 bases from J, with 10 bases between. The CDR3 length is 15 residues. Germline CDR1 and CDR2: SGHAT and FQNNGV. The CDR3 region has the DNA TGTGCCAGCAGCTTAGGTCAGACGAGCTCCTACGAGCAGTACTTC. Residues: CASSLGQTSSYEQYF.

The rearrangement uses TRBV3-1 and TRBJ1-1; 11 nucleotides align to TRBD1. Germline V lookup: CDR1 LGHDT, CDR2 YNNKEL (reference sequence). The CDR3 contains 17 residues. V lost 1 base, J lost 4 bases, and 8 bases stayed unmatched. The CDR3 nucleotides are TGTGCCAGCAGCCAAGCCGGGACAGGGGGTATGGGCACTGAAGCTTTCTTT. It codes for CASSQAGTGGMGTEAFF.

V usage is TRBV29-1 and J usage is TRBJ2-5; D is possibly TRBD1 (6 bases). V dropped 4 bases and J dropped 5 bases, with 20 bases sitting between them. Germline V gives CDR1 SQVTM, CDR2 ANQGSEA. CDR3 length: 15 amino acids. The DNA of the CDR3 is TGCAGCGTTGTATATCAGGGCAGGGGTATGGAGACCCAGTACTTC. Translated: CSVVYQGRGMETQYF.

V usage is TRBV3-1 and J usage is TRBJ2-1; 10 bases agree with TRBD1. Germline V gene sequence: CDR1 LGHDT, CDR2 YNNKEL (reference sequence). The V gene end was trimmed by 5 bases and the J gene end by 4 bases; junction bases not matched to a gene: 14. CDR3 length: 18 amino acids. In DNA, the CDR3 is TGTGCCAGCAGCTACTTTTTACTCGGGACAGGGGAGTACAATGAGCAGTTCTTC. It translates to CASSYFLLGTGEYNEQFF.

CDR3 loop: CASSLQRQAEQYF. CDR3 nucleotides: TGTGCCAGCAGTTTGCAGAGACAAGCCGAGCAGTACTTC. V is TRBV12-3 or TRBV12-4 and J is TRBJ2-7; D not resolved. The CDR3 covers 13 residues. Trimming left V 3 bases short and J 6 bases short, with 12 bases between.

The chain links TRBV3-1 to TRBJ2-2, with 9 bases matching TRBD1. Germline V gives CDR1 LGHDT, CDR2 YNNKEL (reference sequence). The CDR3 consists of 16 residues. V dropped 4 bases and J dropped 3; count of bases not matched to a gene: 6. Here the CDR3 DNA reads TGTGCCAGCAGCCCTACCAGGACAGGGGACACCGGGGAGCTGTTTTTT. Amino acid sequence: CASSPTRTGDTGELFF.

The sample holds a few counts of this clonotype. This chain links TRBV4-3 with TRBJ2-7; possible D gene TRBD1, 6 bases. This CDR3 contains 17 residues. CDR1 and CDR2 (germline): LGHNA, YSLEER. V was clipped by 0 bases and J by 2 bases, with 17 bases between them. Here the CDR3 reads CASSQDRTAHRPYEQYF. CDR3 DNA: TGCGCCAGCAGCCAAGATCGGACAGCCCACCGCCCCTACGAGCAGTACTTC.

This clonotype was recorded a few times. This rearrangement joins TRBV10-3 to TRBJ2-7, with D unresolved. The germline CDR1 and CDR2 sequences are ENHRY and SYGVKD. V was shortened by 3 bases and J by 0 bases, with 9 bases between the two germline ends. The CDR3 totals 14 residues. CDR3 in amino acids: CAISDLTVSYEQYF. Written as DNA, the CDR3 is TGTGCCATCAGTGACCTAACAGTCTCCTACGAGCAGTACTTC.